A selection of T cell receptor beta chains follows, all from one sample in a study of response to subunit inactivated influenza vaccine. A single record per CDR3 protein comes from TCRdb applying MiXCR to the RT-PCR reads. Counted here are approximately 300,000 distinct CDR3 sequences, 22% occurring once; the ten biggest clones make up approximately 10%. Sequenced material: PBMCs from blood, taken around 22 months after vaccination. The source of these receptors is a man between 50 and 75 years old who received an inactivated influenza vaccine. Both conserved end residues are part of each CDR3. Fields, in order: V gene, CDR3 protein.

TRBV27,CASSFRPGQNYGYTF
TRBV11-2,CASSSWTAYQETQYF
TRBV18,CASSPTPLPNTGELFF
TRBV7-9,CASSFPGQGVGELFF
TRBV7-9,CASSSGQGINQPQHF
TRBV7-6,CASSSPGDEQFF
TRBV4-1,CASSQGRSTQETQYF
TRBV7-2,CASSFRTGDYSNQPQHF
TRBV28,CASSFNGVQEQYF
TRBV5-4,CASSLERMNTEAFF
TRBV7-9,CASSLYSRTEAFF
TRBV4-2,CASSQREYEQYF
TRBV14,CARQTKTGVRAETQYF
TRBV5-4,CASSLAPDRSSPLQF
TRBV5-5,CASSSLGGDNQPQHF
TRBV6-2/TRBV6-3,CASRTSGRSETQYF
TRBV20-1,CSASGDSNTGELFF
TRBV25-1,CASSESEGRTEAFF
TRBV6-5,CASSYSPPSSPGNTIYF
TRBV7-9,CASSLESRHTEAFF
TRBV20-1,CSARDTVSGNTIYF
TRBV15,CATSRDWMATNEKLFF
TRBV6-2/TRBV6-3,CASSLSGGRRRNQPQHF
TRBV4-2,CASSQEQGARQPQHF
TRBV11-2,CASSSNMEGETQYF
TRBV12-3/TRBV12-4,CASSPRDLTQYF
TRBV3-1,CASSQGTGYGGYTF
TRBV10-1,CASSSGENTGELFF
TRBV7-2,CASSFQTGANYGYTF
TRBV5-1,CASSLPQGGSSYEQYF
TRBV4-1,CASSQGWAYNSPLHF
TRBV7-6,CASSLLAQRGLNTDTQYF
TRBV4-3,CASSQVKGHRGYTF
TRBV29-1,CSVAGTEAGYEQYF
TRBV18,CASSPRDRGLGGNTIYF
TRBV4-1,CASSHAGQGSTYEQYF
TRBV29-1,CSVGVPYEQYF
TRBV20-1,CSARDPGGFSYEQYF
TRBV7-2,CASNPIAGGFNEQFF
TRBV3-1,CASSQERTSGRKEQYF